This T cell receptor (beta chain) came from a study of blood T cell repertoires in COVID-19. Study context: Acute and convalescent COVID-19 specimens originated in the United States, Italy and Spain. The cDNA or gDNA used as material had been derived from T cells, B-cell-depleted T cells, or PBMCs.

Generated by immunoSEQ multiplex PCR, the TCRdb table keeps only in-frame clones and is missing some. Of some 170,000 clones detected, over 85% appear once; the ten largest clones hold roughly 2.1%. Enrolled during active infection, Seattle patients were then followed longitudinally. This CDR3 region has 19 residues. The V gene's germline CDR1 is SGHDT and CDR2 YYEEEE. Deletions cut 2 bases from V and 2 bases from J, with 22 bases between. This clonotype was obtained from a woman aged 60-75 years with COVID-19, enrolled during active disease. The rearrangement joins TRBV5-6 to TRBJ2-2; D call uncertain. The sample comprised peripheral blood. The CDR3 loop reads CASSFGDSQIIFNTGELFF. DNA for the CDR3: TGTGCCAGCAGCTTTGGCGATAGCCAGATCATTTTTAACACCGGGGAGCTGTTTTTT. Combining the CDR3 with reference TRBV5-6 and TRBJ2-2 gives the whole variable domain DAGVTQSPTHLIKTRGQQVTLRCSPKSGHDTVSWYQQALGQGPQFIFQYYEEEERQRGNFPDRFSGHQFPNYSSELNVNALLLGDSALYLCASSFGDSQIIFNTGELFFGEGSRLTVL.